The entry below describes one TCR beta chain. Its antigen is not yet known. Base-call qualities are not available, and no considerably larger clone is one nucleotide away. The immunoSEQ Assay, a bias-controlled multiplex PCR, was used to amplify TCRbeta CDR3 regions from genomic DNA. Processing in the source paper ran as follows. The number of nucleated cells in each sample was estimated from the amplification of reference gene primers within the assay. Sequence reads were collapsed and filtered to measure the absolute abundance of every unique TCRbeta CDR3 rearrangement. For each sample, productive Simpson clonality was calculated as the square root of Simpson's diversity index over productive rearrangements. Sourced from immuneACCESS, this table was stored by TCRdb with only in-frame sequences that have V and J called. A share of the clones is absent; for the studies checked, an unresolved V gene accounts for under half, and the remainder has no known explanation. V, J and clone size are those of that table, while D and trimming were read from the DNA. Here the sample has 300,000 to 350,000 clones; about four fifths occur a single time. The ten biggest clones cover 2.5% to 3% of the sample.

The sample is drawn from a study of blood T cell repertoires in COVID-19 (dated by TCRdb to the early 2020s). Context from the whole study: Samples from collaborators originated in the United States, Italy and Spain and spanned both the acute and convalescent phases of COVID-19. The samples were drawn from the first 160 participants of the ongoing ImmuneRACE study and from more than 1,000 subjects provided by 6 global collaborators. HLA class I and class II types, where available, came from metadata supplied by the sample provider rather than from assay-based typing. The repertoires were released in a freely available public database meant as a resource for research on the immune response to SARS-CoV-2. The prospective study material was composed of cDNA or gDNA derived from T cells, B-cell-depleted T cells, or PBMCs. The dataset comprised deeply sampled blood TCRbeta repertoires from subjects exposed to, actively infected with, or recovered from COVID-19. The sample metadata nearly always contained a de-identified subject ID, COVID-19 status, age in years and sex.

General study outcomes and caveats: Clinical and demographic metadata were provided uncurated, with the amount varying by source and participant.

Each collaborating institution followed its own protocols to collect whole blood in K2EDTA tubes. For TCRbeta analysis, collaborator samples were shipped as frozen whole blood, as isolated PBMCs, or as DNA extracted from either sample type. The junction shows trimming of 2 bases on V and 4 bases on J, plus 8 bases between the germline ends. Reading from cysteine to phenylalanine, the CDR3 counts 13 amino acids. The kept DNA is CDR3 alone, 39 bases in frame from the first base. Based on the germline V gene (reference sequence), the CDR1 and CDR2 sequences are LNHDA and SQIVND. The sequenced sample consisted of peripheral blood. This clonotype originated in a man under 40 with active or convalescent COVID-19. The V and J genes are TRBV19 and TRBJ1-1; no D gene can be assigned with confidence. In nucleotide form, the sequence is TGTGCCAGTAGTATAATAGCCCTCACTGAAGCTTTCTTT. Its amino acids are CASSIIALTEAFF.